Presented here are 8 T cell receptor beta chains from one specimen sequenced in a study of blood T cell repertoires in COVID-19. Only in-frame clones appear in the TCRdb table, and some are missing; sequencing was by immunoSEQ multiplex PCR. Here the sample spans 100,000 to 140,000 clones, 90% to 95% being singletons. What was sequenced was peripheral blood. Every receptor here comes from a woman aged 25 to 39 with acute or convalescent COVID-19.

This chain connects TRBV19 to TRBJ1-1; 9 bases line up with TRBD1. V lost 3 bases to trimming and J lost 4 bases; unmatched junction nucleotides: 9. CDR1 is LNHDA and CDR2 is SQIVND in the germline V gene (reference sequence). The CDR3 is made up of 16 amino acids. The CDR3 region has the DNA TGTGCCAGTAGTATTCGGACAGGGGCGAAGTCCACTGAAGCTTTCTTT. Protein sequence: CASSIRTGAKSTEAFF.

This sequence joins TRBV5-4 and TRBJ2-1; 9 bases map to TRBD2. CDR3 length: 15 residues. V dropped 4 bases and J dropped 4; count of bases not matched to a gene: 6. Germline CDR1 is SGHNT and CDR2 is YYREEE (reference sequence). The CDR3: CASSLSGSGYNEQFF. CDR3 DNA sequence: TGTGCCAGCAGCCTTAGCGGGAGCGGGTACAATGAGCAGTTCTTC.

This chain joins TRBV3-1 (or the pseudogene TRBV3-2) and TRBJ1-2, with no clear D. V was trimmed by 5 bases and J by 3 bases, leaving 10 bases between them. The germline V gene encodes CDR1 LGHDT and CDR2 YNNKEL (reference sequence). The CDR3 totals 13 residues. CDR3 residues: CASSTSSYYGYTF. The DNA for the CDR3 is TGTGCCAGCAGCACCTCTAGCTACTATGGCTACACCTTC.

The chain recombines TRBV7-2 with TRBJ2-1; 7 bases are a match to TRBD2. Looked up from germline, CDR1 is SGHTA and CDR2 is FQGNSA. The CDR3 is 15 amino acids. V was pared by 6 bases and J by 4 bases, with 9 bases of the junction left unmatched. CDR3 DNA sequence: TGTGCCAGCAGATTGGGATTAGCGGGTTACAATGAGCAGTTCTTC. Its translation is CASRLGLAGYNEQFF.

In this sample, this clone turned up once. The chain has TRBV6-1 and TRBJ2-2; tentatively, D is TRBD1 (6 bases). Trimming removed 0 bases from V and 4 bases from J, with 9 bases in between. Germline-derived CDR1 and CDR2 are MNHNS and SASEGT. This CDR3 contains 15 residues. DNA for the CDR3: TGTGCCAGCAGTGAAGCCACAGGGTTCACCGGGGAGCTGTTTTTT. Translated, it gives CASSEATGFTGELFF.

The chain recombines TRBV2 with TRBJ2-3, with 7 bases that match TRBD1. The junction had 4 bases not matched to a gene; V was cut back by 9 bases and J by 4 bases. Germline V lookup: CDR1 SNHLY, CDR2 FYNNEI. The CDR3 is made up of 12 amino acids. This chain's CDR3 is CARGQVPDTQYF. CDR3 DNA: TGTGCCAGAGGACAGGTTCCAGATACGCAGTATTTT.

Notes on this clone: The germline gene is not matched at one end of the junction; a read error may be the cause. The chain recombines TRBV6-6 with TRBJ2-7; 10 bases are shared with TRBD1. The germline gives CDR1 MNHNY, CDR2 SVGAGI (reference sequence). The CDR3 is made up of 14 amino acids. The CDR3 protein is CASSPGTGVNNLFF. CDR3 in DNA: TGTGCCAGCAGTCCCGGGACAGGGGTAAATAACCTCTTCTTC.

The chain carries TRBV9 and TRBJ2-1, with 8 nucleotides matching TRBD2. This CDR3 is 15 amino acids long. In germline, CDR1 is SGDLS, CDR2 YYNGEE. V gave up 3 bases and J gave up 4 bases; unmatched junction bases: 6. The CDR3 DNA reads as TGTGCCAGCAGCGGAAGCGGGAGAGGATACAATGAGCAGTTCTTC. Translation gives CASSGSGRGYNEQFF.